The 10 T cell receptor beta chains below come from one sample, sequenced in a study of long-term antiretroviral therapy in people with HIV. Run at survey level, the immunoSEQ assay was version v3.0. Measured with immunoSEQ multiplex PCR; TCRdb has only the in-frame clones, and not every one. The sample holds more than 35,000 clones, 90% to 95% seen once. Source: unsorted PBMCs, taken 3.7 years after starting antiretroviral therapy. Source of these receptors: a woman in her fifties or sixties with HIV.

The chain recombines TRBV7-9 with TRBJ2-3; TRBD2 might be the D (6 bases). Germline-derived CDR1 and CDR2 are SEHNR and FQNEAQ (reference sequence). The CDR3 totals 18 residues. V dropped 2 bases and J dropped 6 bases, with 24 bases sitting between them. For the CDR3, the DNA is TGTGCCAGCAGCTTAACGCCCAAGTGGCGGGGTCCGGGGGATACGCAGTATTTT. Its protein product is CASSLTPKWRGPGDTQYF.

The CDR3 DNA reads as TGTGCCAGCAGCTCAGCGACTTCGGGACAGGGGGCTAGTGATCAGCCCCAGCATTTT. Protein product: CASSSATSGQGASDQPQHF. This chain links TRBV7-9 with TRBJ1-5; 12 nucleotides align to TRBD1. This CDR3 is built from 19 residues. The germline gives CDR1 SEHNR, CDR2 FQNEAQ (reference sequence). J gave up 5 bases and V 4 bases, and 15 bases lay outside the gene matches. The complete variable domain, with remaining parts taken from reference TRBV7-9 and TRBJ1-5, reads DTGVSQNPRHKITKRGQNVTFRCDPISEHNRLYWYRQTLGQGPEFLTYFQNEAQLEKSRLLSDRFSAERPKGSFSTLEIQRTEQGDSAMYLCASSSATSGQGASDQPQHFGDGTRLSIL.

The chain has TRBV7-2 and TRBJ1-5; D may be TRBD1 (6 bases). Germline V gene data show CDR1 as SGHTA and CDR2 as FQGNSA. V dropped 5 bases and J dropped 0 bases, with 11 bases sitting between them. The CDR3 consists of 15 residues. CDR3 amino acids: CASSLRGASNQPQHF. CDR3 bases: TGTGCCAGCAGCCTTAGGGGGGCTAGCAATCAGCCCCAGCATTTT.

This clone was found once. The gene calls are TRBV25-1 and TRBJ1-1, with TRBD1 as a possible D gene (5 bases). The V gene lost 0 bases and the J gene lost 8 bases, with 10 bases spanning the gap. From germline, CDR1 is MGHDK and CDR2 SYGVNS. This CDR3 has 13 amino acids. Here the CDR3 reads CASSEYQGPEAFF. The CDR3 region has the DNA TGTGCCAGCAGTGAATATCAGGGCCCCGAAGCTTTCTTT.

The chain carries TRBV6-6 and TRBJ1-1; D unclear. Trimming took 5 bases from V and 3 from J, leaving 10 bases between them. CDR3 length equals 13 residues. Per germline, CDR1 MNHNY and CDR2 SVGAGI (reference sequence). CDR3 DNA: TGTGCCAGCAGTAGGCAGGACGACACTGAAGCTTTCTTT. It is translated as CASSRQDDTEAFF.

This chain connects TRBV30 to TRBJ2-7, with 7 bases matching TRBD2. This CDR3 spans 14 amino acids. V lost 5 bases to trimming and J lost 3 bases; unmatched junction nucleotides: 10. Germline V gene sequence: CDR1 GTSNPN, CDR2 SVGIG (reference sequence). The CDR3: CAWGRDYNRYEQYF. CDR3 DNA sequence: TGTGCCTGGGGAAGGGACTACAACCGCTACGAGCAGTACTTC.

The V call is TRBV30, the J call TRBJ2-4; D may be TRBD2 (7 bases). V was pared by 0 bases and J by 15 bases, with 12 bases between. CDR3 length: 11 residues. Germline CDR1 GTSNPN, CDR2 SVGIG (reference sequence). CDR3 bases: TGTGCCTGGAGTGTAGGGGGGGCCGGGTACTTC. This sequence encodes CAWSVGGAGYF. Based on the CDR3 plus reference TRBV30 and TRBJ2-4, the full variable domain is SQTIHQWPATLVQPVGSPLSLECTVEGTSNPNLYWYRQAAGRGLQLLFYSVGIGQISSEVPQNLSASRPQDRQFILSSKKLLLSDSGFYLCAWSVGGAGYFGAGTRLSVL.

This clone was counted a single time. This chain uses TRBV11-2 with TRBJ2-1; the match to TRBD2 covers 12 bases. This CDR3 is built from 17 residues. V shed 3 bases, J shed 6 bases, and the junction held 9 bases outside the gene matches. The germline gives CDR1 SGHAT, CDR2 FQNNGV. The CDR3 nucleotides read TGTGCCAGCAGCTTCCTAGCGGGGGGGCCGCTCAGCAATGAGCAGTTCTTC. This translates into CASSFLAGGPLSNEQFF.

J is TRBJ2-7 and V is TRBV5-1; the match to TRBD1 covers 8 bases. The germline V gene has CDR1 SGHRS and CDR2 YFSETQ. With V trimmed by 1 base and J by 0 bases, 6 bases remained unmatched. The CDR3 loop spans 16 amino acids. CDR3: CASSLSPRGPSYEQYF. The CDR3 DNA reads TGCGCCAGCAGCTTGAGTCCCAGGGGGCCCTCCTACGAGCAGTACTTC.

The chain is built from TRBV4-2 and TRBJ2-1; no clear D. The V gene lost 1 base and the J gene lost 8 bases, with 12 bases spanning the gap. The CDR3 loop spans 14 amino acids. Looked up from germline, CDR1 is LGHNA and CDR2 is YNFKEQ. The CDR3 reads CASSQVDARYEQFF. The CDR3 nucleotides are TGTGCCAGCAGCCAAGTGGACGCTAGATATGAGCAGTTCTTC.